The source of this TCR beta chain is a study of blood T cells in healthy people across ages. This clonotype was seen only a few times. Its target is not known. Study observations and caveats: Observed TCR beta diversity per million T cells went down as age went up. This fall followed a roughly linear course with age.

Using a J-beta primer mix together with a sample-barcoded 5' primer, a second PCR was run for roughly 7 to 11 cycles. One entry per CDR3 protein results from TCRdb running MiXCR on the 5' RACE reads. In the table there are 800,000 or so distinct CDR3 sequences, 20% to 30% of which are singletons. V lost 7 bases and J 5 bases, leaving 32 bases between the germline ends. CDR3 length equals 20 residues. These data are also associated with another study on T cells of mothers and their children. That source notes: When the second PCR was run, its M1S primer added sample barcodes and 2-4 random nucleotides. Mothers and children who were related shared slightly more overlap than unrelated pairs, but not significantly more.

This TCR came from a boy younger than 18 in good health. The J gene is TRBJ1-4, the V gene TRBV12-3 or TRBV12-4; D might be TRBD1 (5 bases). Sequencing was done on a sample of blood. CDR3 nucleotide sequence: TGTGCCAGCAATCTCGATTCTTCGGGAGCCTTTACTTGGGACAATGAAAAACTGTTTTTT. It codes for CASNLDSSGAFTWDNEKLFF.